Each of the 9 T cell receptor beta chains below was sequenced from the same sample in a study of blood T cells in healthy people across ages. Together with a sample-barcoded 5' primer, a J-beta primer mix was included in a second PCR lasting roughly 6 to 12 cycles. TCRdb ran MiXCR on the 5' RACE reads and lists one entry per CDR3 protein. The data contain about 940,000 distinct CDR3 sequences, roughly 43% of them singletons. The specimen was blood. The source of these receptors is a man aged 30 to 39 in good health.

The gene calls are TRBV24-1 and TRBJ1-1; 9 bases fit TRBD1. The CDR3 length is 15 residues. Germline lookup yields CDR1 KGHDR and CDR2 SFDVKD. J was trimmed by 1 base and V by 5 bases; bases with no gene match: 4. The DNA of the CDR3 is TGTGCCACCAGTGTTTGGGGACAGGGGAACACTGAAGCTTTCTTT. Its translation is CATSVWGQGNTEAFF.

The chain links TRBV12-3 or TRBV12-4 to TRBJ1-1; a possible D gene is TRBD1 (6 bases). V gave up 3 bases and J gave up 1 base, with 15 bases separating them. The CDR3 loop spans 16 amino acids. CDR3 nucleotides: TGTGCCAGCAGTTTTGGGGGCAGGGGTAAGAACACTGAAGCTTTCTTT. It yields the protein CASSFGGRGKNTEAFF.

J is TRBJ2-4 and V is TRBV6-5, with 8 bases matching TRBD1. Germline trimming cut 3 bases from V and 3 bases from J; bases unmatched to any gene: 7. CDR1 and CDR2 from the germline V gene are MNHEY and SVGAGI. This CDR3 is 16 amino acids long. The CDR3 is CASSYRDRGIKNIQYF. The DNA for the CDR3 is TGTGCCAGCAGTTATCGCGACAGGGGAATCAAAAACATTCAGTACTTC.

This clonotype has just a few counts. The CDR3 coding sequence is TGTGCCAGCAGTTTTCTCAGTGAAAACACTGAAGCTTTCTTT. Translation: CASSFLSENTEAFF. V is TRBV6-2 or TRBV6-3 and J is TRBJ1-1; no definite D call. CDR1 is MNHEY and CDR2 is SVGEGT in the germline V gene. V lost 4 bases and J lost 2, with 11 bases in between. The CDR3 contains 14 residues.

The J gene is TRBJ1-5, the V gene TRBV6-1; no reliable D call. Germline assignment: CDR1 MNHNS and CDR2 SASEGT. The CDR3 totals 11 residues. For the CDR3, the DNA is TGTCCCACACGGAGCAATCAGCCCCAGCATTTT. Protein sequence: CPTRSNQPQHF.

This clonotype was counted ten times or more. A read error is possible here, since a much larger clone lies one base away. V gene TRBV7-2 combines with J gene TRBJ2-7; D is possibly TRBD1 (5 bases). V dropped 1 base and J dropped 2 bases, with 6 bases sitting between them. The germline V gene has CDR1 SGHTA and CDR2 FQGNSA. The CDR3 is made up of 13 amino acids. The CDR3 reads CASSLVQAYEQYF. CDR3 nucleotides: TGTGCCAGCAGCTTAGTACAGGCCTACGAGCAGTACTTC.

The J gene is TRBJ2-1, the V gene TRBV6-5, with D possibly matching TRBD2 (6 bases). Trimming removed 6 bases at V and 3 bases at J, with 9 bases between. This CDR3 spans 13 amino acids. Looked up from germline, CDR1 is MNHEY and CDR2 is SVGAGI. The CDR3 protein is CASREGVYNEQFF. CDR3 nucleotide sequence: TGTGCCAGCAGGGAGGGAGTCTACAATGAGCAGTTCTTC.

This clonotype was seen a few times. V is TRBV24-1 and J is TRBJ1-2; TRBD1 might be the D (6 bases). The length of the CDR3 is 14 residues. The germline V gene has CDR1 KGHDR and CDR2 SFDVKD. Trimming stripped 2 bases from V and 4 bases from J, with 10 bases between. For the CDR3, the DNA is TGTGCCACCAGTGATTGGACAGATAGCTATGGCTACACCTTC. Residues: CATSDWTDSYGYTF.

The genes are TRBV7-2 and TRBJ2-4, with D perhaps given as TRBD1 or TRBD2 (5 bases each). The CDR3 covers 15 residues. Trimming took off 1 base at V and 13 bases at J, with 20 bases between the two ends. From germline, CDR1 is SGHTA and CDR2 FQGNSA. Here the CDR3 reads CASSLVSNSLGEQYF. In nucleotides, the CDR3 is TGTGCCAGCAGCTTAGTCTCGAACTCATTGGGGGAGCAGTACTTC.